This T cell receptor beta chain was identified during a study of cytomegalovirus exposure and HLA in healthy donors. General study findings and limits: Altogether, 160 or so TCR beta chains were recorded as cytomegalovirus-associated. In an earlier analysis, productive rearrangement rates for most beta V segments clustered near 87% or 30%. TCR beta chain V- and J-gene trimming was linked, in a later analysis, to a missense variant in DCLRE1C. Highly shared sequence variants in one cluster were likely a sequencing artifact.

Both 60 Vbeta primers and 13 Jbeta primers went into the PCR. The repertoire was sequenced with immunoSEQ multiplex PCR; TCRdb's copy has only in-frame clones and lacks some. The table records roughly 170,000 clones, around 82% of them present only once. This clone showed up just once. Its antigen is not known. The sequencing input was PBMCs. The origin of this receptor is a male donor in good health and CMV-seronegative.

The CDR3 bases are TGTGCCAGCTCAGCAACTAGCGGAAAGACGTACGAGCAGTACTTC. Translated: CASSATSGKTYEQYF. This chain joins TRBV18 and TRBJ2-7; 8 nucleotides align to TRBD2. CDR1 KGHSH and CDR2 LQKENI come from the germline V gene. The CDR3 has 15 residues. J was trimmed by 4 bases and V by 5 bases; bases with no gene match: 10.